This T cell receptor beta chain was documented in a study of CD4+ T cells in melanoma. This table comes from immunoSEQ multiplex PCR, and its TCRdb copy is limited to in-frame clones, with some not included. The repertoire includes some 15,000 clones, 63% of them detected once, and 15% to 18% sits in the top ten. For this clone: Its target is unknown.

This CDR3 is 16 amino acids long. In germline, CDR1 is WSHSY, CDR2 SAAADI. Trimming took 8 bases from V and 2 from J, leaving 21 bases between them. The study, taken as a whole, reports: Neoantigen-specific CD4+ T cells in melanoma reportedly had diverse differentiation states. CD8+ T cell, macrophage and B cell function reportedly correlated with neoantigen-specific CD4+ T cells.

The sample taken for sequencing was cells from a culture (not recorded whether cultured in vitro). This chain joins TRBV10-2 and TRBJ1-1, with D tentatively TRBD1 (6 bases). The clonotype comes from a human donor with melanoma. The DNA of the CDR3 is TGCGCCAGCGCAACAGGGCGCATAGCCGTCAACACTGAAGCTTTCTTT. It codes for CASATGRIAVNTEAFF.